Each of the 14 T cell receptor beta chains below was sequenced from the same sample in a study of blood T cell repertoires in COVID-19. The method was immunoSEQ multiplex PCR; TCRdb's version includes in-frame clones alone and lacks a portion of them. Among 110,000 or so clones listed, 75% to 90% were seen once. Source material: peripheral blood. Every receptor here comes from a woman between 45 and 65 years old with acute or convalescent COVID-19.

The chain joins TRBV2 to TRBJ1-5; D ambiguous. The CDR3 contains 14 residues. With 2 bases removed from V and 0 bases from J, the gap between germline ends came to 5 bases. Germline V lookup: CDR1 SNHLY, CDR2 FYNNEI. CDR3 sequence reads: CASSESYSNQPQHF. CDR3 nucleotides: TGTGCCAGCAGTGAATCTTATAGCAATCAGCCCCAGCATTTT.

The gene calls are TRBV30 and TRBJ1-5; 7 bases match TRBD1. This CDR3 is built from 16 residues. The germline gives CDR1 GTSNPN, CDR2 SVGIG (reference sequence). V was pared by 3 bases and J by 0 bases, with 8 bases of the junction left unmatched. This CDR3 reads CAWRREGTDSNQPQHF. CDR3 bases: TGTGCCTGGAGGCGAGAAGGGACAGATAGCAATCAGCCCCAGCATTTT.

This clone was observed a single time. The chain has TRBV10-3 and TRBJ2-5; tentatively, D is TRBD2 (7 bases). The CDR3 covers 14 residues. CDR1 and CDR2 (germline): ENHRY, SYGVKD. The ends were cut back, 4 bases at V and 3 bases at J, with 12 bases in the middle. The CDR3, as DNA: TGTGCCATCAGTGTAGGGGGGGTGGAAGAGACCCAGTACTTC. Amino acid sequence: CAISVGGVEETQYF.

This clone was seen more than once but under ten times. V and J are TRBV24-1 and TRBJ1-3; D gene unclear. The germline CDR1 and CDR2 sequences are KGHDR and SFDVKD. The CDR3 contains 13 residues. V lost 1 base, J lost 3 bases, and 3 bases lay in between. CDR3 sequence: CATSDFIGNTIYF. The CDR3 DNA is TGTGCCACCAGTGATTTTATTGGAAACACCATATATTTT.

V usage is TRBV2 and J usage is TRBJ1-1; weak D call: TRBD1 (5 bases). The germline V gene has CDR1 SNHLY and CDR2 FYNNEI. CDR3 length: 14 residues. V lost 2 bases and J lost 0, with 7 bases in between. CDR3 DNA: TGTGCCAGCAGTGAATACAGGTTGAACACTGAAGCTTTCTTT. Protein product: CASSEYRLNTEAFF.

V gene TRBV3-1 (or the pseudogene TRBV3-2) combines with J gene TRBJ1-5; 8 nucleotides line up with TRBD1. CDR1 is LGHDT, CDR2 YNNKEL, per germline (reference sequence). Trimming at V came to 1 base and at J to 9 bases, leaving 2 bases not matched to a gene. The CDR3 totals 13 residues. The CDR3 region has the DNA TGTGCCAGCAGCCAAGGGGACAGGTGGCCCCAGCATTTT. Its protein is CASSQGDRWPQHF.

V gene TRBV7-2 combines with J gene TRBJ1-6; TRBD1 matches at 10 bases. The CDR3 is 18 residues long. V dropped 0 bases and J dropped 10; count of bases not matched to a gene: 12. CDR1 is SGHTA, CDR2 FQGNSA, per germline. The CDR3 sequence: CASSLAGSGTGVRSPLHF. For the CDR3, the DNA is TGTGCCAGCAGCTTAGCAGGGTCCGGGACAGGGGTGCGATCACCCCTCCACTTT. The full variable domain, its missing parts supplied by reference TRBV7-2 and TRBJ1-6, is GAGVSQSPSNKVTEKGKDVELRCDPISGHTALYWYRQSLGQGLEFLIYFQGNSAPDKSGLPSDRFSAERTGGSVSTLTIQRTQQEDSAVYLCASSLAGSGTGVRSPLHFGNGTRLTVT.

The chain has TRBV18 and TRBJ2-7, with TRBD1 matching over 7 bases. V trimming: 5 bases; J trimming: 4 bases; junction bases outside the gene matches: 14. The germline V gene has CDR1 KGHSH and CDR2 LQKENI. The CDR3 spans 16 residues. This chain's CDR3 is CASSGTNQGVTYEQYF. DNA of the CDR3: TGTGCCAGCTCAGGCACCAACCAGGGGGTAACATACGAGCAGTACTTC.

This chain joins TRBV10-2 and TRBJ1-5; D not certain. This CDR3 has 15 amino acids. V was clipped by 5 bases and J by 6 bases, with 17 bases between them. Germline values: CDR1 WSHSY, CDR2 SAAADI. The CDR3 nucleotides are TGCGCCAGCAGTTTCGGAGGTAGGCGAACTCAGCCCCAGCATTTT. Amino acids: CASSFGGRRTQPQHF.

In DNA form, the CDR3 reads TGTGCCAGTAGTAGTGACCCTCTCGCGGATTCACCCCTCCACTTT. This codes for CASSSDPLADSPLHF. The V call is TRBV19, the J call TRBJ1-6; D remains ambiguous. The CDR3 has 15 amino acids. Trimming removed 4 bases from V and 8 bases from J, with 15 bases in between. Germline CDR1 LNHDA, CDR2 SQIVND (reference sequence).

This chain uses TRBV11-2 with TRBJ1-3, with 7 bases identical to TRBD1. This CDR3 is built from 15 residues. V was pared by 5 bases and J by 0 bases, with 4 bases of the junction left unmatched. Germline V gene sequence: CDR1 SGHAT, CDR2 FQNNGV. The CDR3: CASSPGTDSGNTIYF. For the CDR3, the DNA is TGTGCCAGCAGCCCGGGGACAGACTCTGGAAACACCATATATTTT.

The rearrangement links TRBV7-9 to TRBJ2-1, with D possibly being TRBD1 (5 bases). The germline gives CDR1 SEHNR, CDR2 FQNEAQ (reference sequence). This CDR3 region has 12 residues. V gave up 6 bases and J gave up 6 bases, with 9 bases separating them. The CDR3 DNA reads as TGTGCCAGCAGAGGCGACAGCAATGAGCAGTTCTTC. The encoded protein is CASRGDSNEQFF.

The chain employs TRBV28 and TRBJ1-5; D call uncertain. V was pared by 6 bases and J by 1 base, with 10 bases between. The CDR3 length is 14 residues. The germline gives CDR1 MDHEN, CDR2 SYDVKM. The CDR3 region has the DNA TGTGCCAGCAGGGTTGACATGAGCAATCAGCCCCAGCATTTT. Translated, it gives CASRVDMSNQPQHF. The full variable domain, completed using reference TRBV28 and TRBJ1-5, is DVKVTQSSRYLVKRTGEKVFLECVQDMDHENMFWYRQDPGLGLRLIYFSYDVKMKEKGDIPEGYSVSREKKERFSLILESASTNQTSMYLCASRVDMSNQPQHFGDGTRLSIL.

The J gene is TRBJ1-5, the V gene TRBV28; 11 bases align to TRBD1. V lost 3 bases and J lost 6; bases outside the gene matches: 7. Germline-derived CDR1 and CDR2 are MDHEN and SYDVKM. The CDR3 is 16 residues long. The CDR3 DNA reads as TGTGCCAGCAGTTTCTTAGGGACAGGGGGACTTCAGCCCCAGCATTTT. Protein sequence: CASSFLGTGGLQPQHF.